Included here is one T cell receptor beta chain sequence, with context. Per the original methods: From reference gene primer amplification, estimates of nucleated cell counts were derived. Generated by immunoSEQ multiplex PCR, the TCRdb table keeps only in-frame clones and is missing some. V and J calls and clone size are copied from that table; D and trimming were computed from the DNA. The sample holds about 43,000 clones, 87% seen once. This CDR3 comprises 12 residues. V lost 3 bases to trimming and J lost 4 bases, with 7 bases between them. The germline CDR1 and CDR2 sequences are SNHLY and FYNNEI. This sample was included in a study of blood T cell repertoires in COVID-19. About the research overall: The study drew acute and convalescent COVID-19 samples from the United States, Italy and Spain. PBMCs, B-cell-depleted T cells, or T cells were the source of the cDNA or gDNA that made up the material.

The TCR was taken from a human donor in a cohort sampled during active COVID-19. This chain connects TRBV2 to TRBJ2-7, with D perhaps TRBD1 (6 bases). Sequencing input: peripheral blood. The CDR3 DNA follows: TGTGCCAGCAGTGACAGGGGTTACGAGCAGTACTTC. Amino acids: CASSDRGYEQYF.